One and the same sample provided the 6 T cell receptor beta chains below, sequenced in a study of CD8 T cells in ankylosing spondylitis. These receptors lack a known antigen. TCRdb independently ran MiXCR on the 5' RACE reads; one entry per CDR3 protein. Of around 540,000 distinct CDR3 sequences in the sample, roughly 13% are singletons; the top ten hold about 6.8%. The study, taken as a whole, reports: A motif in TCR beta, a set of several highly homologous variants, appeared characteristic of ankylosing spondylitis blood.

The sample consisted of blood, either unsorted or a sorted T cell fraction (not recorded which). These receptors all come from a male donor with ankylosing spondylitis.

The chain recombines TRBV20-1 with TRBJ2-1; TRBD2 agrees at 7 bases. Germline values: CDR1 DFQATT, CDR2 SNEGSKA (reference sequence). This CDR3 has 15 residues. Trimming cost V 6 bases and J 1 base; bases outside gene matches: 9. The CDR3 loop reads CSAPRAGASYNEQFF. CDR3 coding DNA: TGCAGTGCCCCGCGGGCGGGAGCATCCTACAATGAGCAGTTCTTC.

The rearrangement links TRBV19 to TRBJ1-1; 8 bases are a match to TRBD1. CDR3 length: 13 residues. Trimming took 8 bases from V and 1 from J; bases not matched to a gene: 3. Germline assignment: CDR1 LNHDA and CDR2 SQIVND (reference sequence). CDR3 coding DNA: TGTGCCAGTGGACAGGGACCGAACACTGAAGCTTTCTTT. Its protein is CASGQGPNTEAFF.

There are a few counts of this clonotype. V and J are TRBV20-1 and TRBJ2-7, with 8 bases lining up with TRBD2. V shed 8 bases, J shed 4 bases, and the junction held 13 bases outside the gene matches. Germline-derived CDR1 and CDR2 are DFQATT and SNEGSKA (reference sequence). The CDR3 loop spans 14 amino acids. Here the CDR3 DNA reads TGCAGTTCTCGGGAGATAGCGGGGCCATACGAGCAGTACTTC. This gives the protein CSSREIAGPYEQYF.

The chain has TRBV12-3 or TRBV12-4 and TRBJ1-5; no reliable D call. Trimming stripped 2 bases from V and 3 bases from J, with 14 bases between. The CDR3 consists of 16 residues. CDR3 nucleotide sequence: TGTGCCAGCAGTTTATCCGGTGGGCAGGCCAATCAGCCCCAGCATTTT. This codes for CASSLSGGQANQPQHF.

This clonotype was recorded a few times. V and J are TRBV6-1 and TRBJ1-1; TRBD1 might be the D (5 bases). CDR1 and CDR2 from the germline V gene are MNHNS and SASEGT. Trimming pared 1 base from V and 6 bases from J, leaving 15 bases between. The CDR3 covers 15 residues. Written as DNA, the CDR3 is TGTGCCAGCAGTGAAGGAGGAAGGGGCTGGGCTGAAGCTTTCTTT. Amino acid sequence: CASSEGGRGWAEAFF.

V usage is TRBV25-1 and J usage is TRBJ2-1; 7 nucleotides match TRBD2. From germline, CDR1 is MGHDK and CDR2 SYGVNS. The CDR3 is 12 residues long. V dropped 9 bases and J dropped 10; count of bases not matched to a gene: 9. CDR3 region: CARTQTSLEQFF. The CDR3 region has the DNA TGTGCCAGGACTCAGACTAGCTTGGAGCAGTTCTTC.